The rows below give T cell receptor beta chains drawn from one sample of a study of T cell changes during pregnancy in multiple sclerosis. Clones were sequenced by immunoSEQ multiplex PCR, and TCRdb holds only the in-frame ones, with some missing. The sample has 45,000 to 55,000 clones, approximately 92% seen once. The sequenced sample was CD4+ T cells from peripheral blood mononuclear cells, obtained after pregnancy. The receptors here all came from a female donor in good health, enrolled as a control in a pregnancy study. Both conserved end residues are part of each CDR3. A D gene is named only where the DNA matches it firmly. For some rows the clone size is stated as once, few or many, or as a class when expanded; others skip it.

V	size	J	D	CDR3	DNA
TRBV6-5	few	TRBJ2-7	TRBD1	CASKDRVDEQYF	TGTGCCAGCAAGGACAGGGTGGACGAGCAGTACTTC
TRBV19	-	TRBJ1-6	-	CASSPRGWRTSSYNSPLHF	TGTGCCAGTAGTCCGCGGGGTTGGCGTACTAGCTCCTATAATTCACCCCTCCACTTT
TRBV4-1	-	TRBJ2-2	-	CASSLKSLAGELFF	TGCGCCAGCAGCCTCAAGTCCCTAGCCGGGGAGCTGTTTTTT
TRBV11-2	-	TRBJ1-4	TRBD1	CASSLSRGKGEKLFF	TGTGCCAGCAGCTTATCCAGGGGGAAGGGTGAAAAACTGTTTTTT
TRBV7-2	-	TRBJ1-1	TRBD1	CASSFQGVGTEAFF	TGTGCCAGCAGCTTCCAGGGGGTCGGAACTGAAGCTTTCTTT
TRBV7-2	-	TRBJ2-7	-	CASSPGTFLSYEQYF	TGTGCCAGCAGCCCAGGGACTTTTTTATCCTACGAGCAGTACTTC
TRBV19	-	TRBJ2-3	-	CASSSPGAASTDTQYF	TGTGCCAGTAGTTCGCCAGGCGCCGCTAGCACAGATACGCAGTATTTT
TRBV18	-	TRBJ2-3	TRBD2	CASSPQRAGGTDTQYF	TGTGCCAGCTCACCACAAAGAGCGGGAGGCACAGATACGCAGTATTTT
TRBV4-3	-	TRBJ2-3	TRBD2	CASSQRGTSGGTSTDTQYF	TGCGCCAGCAGCCAAAGGGGGACTAGCGGGGGAACTAGCACAGATACGCAGTATTTT
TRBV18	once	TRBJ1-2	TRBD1	CASSMVGGQGAYGYTF	TGTGCCAGCTCAATGGTCGGGGGACAGGGGGCGTATGGCTACACCTTC
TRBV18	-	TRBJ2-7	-	CASSPGQGAKGTTYEQYF	TGTGCCAGCTCACCTGGGCAGGGGGCTAAGGGGACTACCTACGAGCAGTACTTC